A single sample gave rise to the 4 T cell receptor beta chains below, sequenced in a study of T cell changes during pregnancy in multiple sclerosis. Sequencing was performed with immunoSEQ multiplex PCR; in TCRdb, only in-frame clones are kept and a portion is missing. Of 54,000 or so clones listed, 80% to 95% are singletons. Sequences were derived from CD4+ T cells from peripheral blood mononuclear cells, sampled before pregnancy. These receptors all stem from a female donor with multiple sclerosis, enrolled in a pregnancy study.

V is TRBV13 and J is TRBJ2-6; possible D gene TRBD2, 5 bases. V shed 4 bases and J shed 0 bases, with 13 bases lying between them. Germline CDR1 is PRHDT and CDR2 is FYEKMQ (reference sequence). The CDR3 loop spans 17 amino acids. The chain's CDR3 is CASSWRQHYSGANVLTF. CDR3 nucleotides: TGTGCCAGCAGCTGGAGGCAGCACTACTCTGGGGCCAACGTCCTGACTTTC.

The gene calls are TRBV19 and TRBJ2-7; TRBD2 aligns across 14 bases. The V gene's germline CDR1 is LNHDA and CDR2 SQIVND (reference sequence). CDR3 length equals 16 residues. V lost 3 bases, J lost 4 bases, and 5 bases stayed unmatched. The CDR3 DNA follows: TGTGCCAGTAGTATCCGGACTAGCGGGAGGTCGTACGAGCAGTACTTC. This codes for CASSIRTSGRSYEQYF.

On this clone: The junction and the germline gene differ at one end; a read error may be behind it. The chain links TRBV7-7 to TRBJ2-5; TRBD2 agrees at 9 bases. The CDR3 totals 17 residues. Germline lookup yields CDR1 SSHAT and CDR2 FNYEAQ (reference sequence). As DNA, the CDR3 is TGTGCTAGCAGCTCCGGGGAGGGACTAGCCTTCGGGGAGACCCAGTACTTC. Its protein product is CASSSGEGLAFGETQYF.

V gene TRBV7-8 combines with J gene TRBJ1-1; weak D call: TRBD1 (5 bases). Deletions cut 7 bases from V and 2 bases from J, with 17 bases between. Germline V gene sequence: CDR1 SGHVS, CDR2 FQNEAQ. The CDR3 consists of 15 residues. The CDR3 DNA is TGTGCCAGCACCCCCCATCTAGGGGATAACACTGAAGCTTTCTTT. This gives the protein CASTPHLGDNTEAFF.